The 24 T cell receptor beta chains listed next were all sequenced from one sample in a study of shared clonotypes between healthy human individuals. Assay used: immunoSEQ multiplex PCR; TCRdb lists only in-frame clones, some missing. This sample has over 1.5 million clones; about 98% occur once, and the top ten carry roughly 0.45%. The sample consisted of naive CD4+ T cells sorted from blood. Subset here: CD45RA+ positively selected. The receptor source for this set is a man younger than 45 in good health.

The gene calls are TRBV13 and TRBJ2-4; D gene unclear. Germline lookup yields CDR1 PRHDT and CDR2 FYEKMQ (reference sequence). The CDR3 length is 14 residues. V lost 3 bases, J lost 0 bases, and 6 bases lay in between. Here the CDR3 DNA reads TGTGCCAGCAGCTTCTTACTAGCCAAAAACATTCAGTACTTC. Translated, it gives CASSFLLAKNIQYF.

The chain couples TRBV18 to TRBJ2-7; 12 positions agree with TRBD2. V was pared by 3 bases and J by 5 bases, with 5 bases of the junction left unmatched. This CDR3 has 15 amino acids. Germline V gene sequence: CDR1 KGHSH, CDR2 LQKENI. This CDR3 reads CASSPSTSGSHEQYF. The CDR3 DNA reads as TGTGCCAGCTCACCGTCGACTAGCGGGAGTCACGAGCAGTACTTC.

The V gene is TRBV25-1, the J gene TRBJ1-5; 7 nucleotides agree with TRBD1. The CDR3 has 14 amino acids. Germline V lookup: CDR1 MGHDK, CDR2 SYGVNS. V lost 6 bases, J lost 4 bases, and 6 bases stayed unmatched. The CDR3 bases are TGTGCCAGCAGCGACAGGGTGGGGAATCAGCCCCAGCATTTT. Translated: CASSDRVGNQPQHF. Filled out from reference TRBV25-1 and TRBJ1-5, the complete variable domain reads EADIYQTPRYLVIGTGKKITLECSQTMGHDKMYWYQQDPGMELHLIHYSYGVNSTEKGDLSSESTVSRIRTEHFPLTLESARPSHTSQYLCASSDRVGNQPQHFGDGTRLSIL.

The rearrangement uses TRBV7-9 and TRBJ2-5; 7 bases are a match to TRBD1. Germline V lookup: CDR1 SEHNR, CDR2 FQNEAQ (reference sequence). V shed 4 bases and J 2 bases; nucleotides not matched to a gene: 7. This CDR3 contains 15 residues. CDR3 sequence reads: CASSYLGTEQETQYF. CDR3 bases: TGTGCCAGCAGCTACCTCGGGACAGAACAAGAGACCCAGTACTTC.

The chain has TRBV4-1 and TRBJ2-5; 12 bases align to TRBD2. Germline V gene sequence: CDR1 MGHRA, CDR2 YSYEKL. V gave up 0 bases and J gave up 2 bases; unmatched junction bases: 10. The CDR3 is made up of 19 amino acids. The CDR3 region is CASSQEGLAGGRWQETQYF. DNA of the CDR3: TGCGCCAGCAGCCAAGAAGGCCTAGCGGGAGGGCGTTGGCAAGAGACCCAGTACTTC.

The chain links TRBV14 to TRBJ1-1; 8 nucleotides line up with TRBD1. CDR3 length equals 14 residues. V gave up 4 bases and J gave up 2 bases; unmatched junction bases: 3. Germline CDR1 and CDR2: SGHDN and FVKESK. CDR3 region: CASSRGQGNTEAFF. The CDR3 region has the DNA TGTGCCAGCAGCCGAGGACAGGGTAACACTGAAGCTTTCTTT.

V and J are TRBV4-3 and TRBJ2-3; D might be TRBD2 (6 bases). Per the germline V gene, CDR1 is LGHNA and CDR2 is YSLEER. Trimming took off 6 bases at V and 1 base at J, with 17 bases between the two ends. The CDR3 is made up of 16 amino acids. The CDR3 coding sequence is TGCGCCAGCAGTCGCCGGACTTGGGGGGGCACAGATACGCAGTATTTT. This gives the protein CASSRRTWGGTDTQYF.

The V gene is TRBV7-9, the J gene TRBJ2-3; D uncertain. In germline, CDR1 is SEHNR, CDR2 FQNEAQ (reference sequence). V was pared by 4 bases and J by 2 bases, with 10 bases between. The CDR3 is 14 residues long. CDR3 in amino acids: CASSSPEFTDTQYF. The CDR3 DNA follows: TGTGCCAGCAGCTCCCCGGAATTCACAGATACGCAGTATTTT.

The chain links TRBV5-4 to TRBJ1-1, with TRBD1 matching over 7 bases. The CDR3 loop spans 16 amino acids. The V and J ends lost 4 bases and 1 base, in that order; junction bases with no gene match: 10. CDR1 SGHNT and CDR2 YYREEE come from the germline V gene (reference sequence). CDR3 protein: CASSGGDRRKNTEAFF. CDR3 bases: TGTGCCAGCAGCGGCGGGGACAGAAGGAAGAACACTGAAGCTTTCTTT.

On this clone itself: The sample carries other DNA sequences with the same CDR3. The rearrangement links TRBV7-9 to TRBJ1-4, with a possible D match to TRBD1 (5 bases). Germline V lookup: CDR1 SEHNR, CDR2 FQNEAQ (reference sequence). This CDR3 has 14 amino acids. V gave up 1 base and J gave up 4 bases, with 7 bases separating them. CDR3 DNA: TGTGCCAGCAGCTTAGGCCAGGGTAATGAAAAACTGTTTTTT. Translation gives CASSLGQGNEKLFF.

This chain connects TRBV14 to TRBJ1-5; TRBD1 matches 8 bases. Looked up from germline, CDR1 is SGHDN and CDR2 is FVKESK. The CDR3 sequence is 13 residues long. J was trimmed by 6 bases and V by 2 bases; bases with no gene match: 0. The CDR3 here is CASSQTGGQPQHF. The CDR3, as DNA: TGTGCCAGCAGCCAAACAGGGGGTCAGCCCCAGCATTTT.

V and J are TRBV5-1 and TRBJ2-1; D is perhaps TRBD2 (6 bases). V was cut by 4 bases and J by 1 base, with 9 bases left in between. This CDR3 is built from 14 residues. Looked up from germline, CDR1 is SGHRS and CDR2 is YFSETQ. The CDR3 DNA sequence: TGCGCCAGCAGCAGGGACTTTTCCTACAATGAGCAGTTCTTC. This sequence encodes CASSRDFSYNEQFF.

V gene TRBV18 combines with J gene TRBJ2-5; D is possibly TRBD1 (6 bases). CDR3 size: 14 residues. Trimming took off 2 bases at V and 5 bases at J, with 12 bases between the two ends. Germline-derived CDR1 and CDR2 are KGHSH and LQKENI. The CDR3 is CASSPAGDPETQYF. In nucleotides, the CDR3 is TGTGCCAGCTCACCAGCAGGGGATCCGGAGACCCAGTACTTC. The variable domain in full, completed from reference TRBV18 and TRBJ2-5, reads NAGVMQNPRHLVRRRGQEARLRCSPMKGHSHVYWYRQLPEEGLKFMVYLQKENIIDESGMPKERFSAEFPKEGPSILRIQQVVRGDSAAYFCASSPAGDPETQYFGPGTRLLVL.

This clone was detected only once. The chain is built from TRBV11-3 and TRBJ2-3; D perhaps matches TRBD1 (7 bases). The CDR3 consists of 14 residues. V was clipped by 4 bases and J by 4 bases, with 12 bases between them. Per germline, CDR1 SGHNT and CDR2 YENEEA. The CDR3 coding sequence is TGTGCCAGCAGCTCTCAGGGGGGTCCAGATACGCAGTATTTT. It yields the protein CASSSQGGPDTQYF.

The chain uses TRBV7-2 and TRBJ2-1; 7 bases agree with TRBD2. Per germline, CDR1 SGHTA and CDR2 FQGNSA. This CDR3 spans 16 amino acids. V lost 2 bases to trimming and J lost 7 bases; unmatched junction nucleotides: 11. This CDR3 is CASSLSRLASGNEQFF. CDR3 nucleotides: TGTGCCAGCAGCTTATCGCGACTAGCTTCGGGGAATGAGCAGTTCTTC.

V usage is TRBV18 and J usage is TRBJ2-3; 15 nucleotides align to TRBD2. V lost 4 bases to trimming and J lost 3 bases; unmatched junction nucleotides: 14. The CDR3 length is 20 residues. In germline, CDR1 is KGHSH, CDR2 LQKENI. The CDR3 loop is CASSLLPGLAGGSSTDTQYF. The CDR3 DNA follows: TGTGCCAGCTCACTCCTCCCGGGACTAGCGGGAGGCTCGAGTACAGATACGCAGTATTTT.

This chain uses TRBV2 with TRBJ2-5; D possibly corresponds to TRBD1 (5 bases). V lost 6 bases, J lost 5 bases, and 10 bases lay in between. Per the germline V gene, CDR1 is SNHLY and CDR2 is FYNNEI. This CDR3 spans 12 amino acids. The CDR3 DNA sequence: TGTGCCAGCAGAGACCACAGGGAGACCCAGTACTTC. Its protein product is CASRDHRETQYF.

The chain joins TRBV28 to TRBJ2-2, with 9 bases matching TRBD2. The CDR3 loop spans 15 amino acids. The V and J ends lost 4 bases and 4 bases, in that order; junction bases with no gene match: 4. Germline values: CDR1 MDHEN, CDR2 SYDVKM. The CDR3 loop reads CASSYSGSRTGELFF. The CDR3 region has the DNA TGTGCCAGCAGTTATAGCGGGAGTCGCACCGGGGAGCTGTTTTTT.

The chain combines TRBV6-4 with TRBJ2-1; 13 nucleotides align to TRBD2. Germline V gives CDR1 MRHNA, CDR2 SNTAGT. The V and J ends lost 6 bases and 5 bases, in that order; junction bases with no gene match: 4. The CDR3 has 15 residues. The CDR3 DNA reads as TGTGCCAGCAGCTGGACTAGCGGGAGCAACAATGAGCAGTTCTTC. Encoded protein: CASSWTSGSNNEQFF.

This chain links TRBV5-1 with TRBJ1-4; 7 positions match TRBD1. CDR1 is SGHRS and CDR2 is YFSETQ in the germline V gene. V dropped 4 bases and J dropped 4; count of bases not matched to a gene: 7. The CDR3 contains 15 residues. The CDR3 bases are TGCGCCAGCAGCCCGGGGGACAGTTATAATGAAAAACTGTTTTTT. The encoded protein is CASSPGDSYNEKLFF.

CDR3 in DNA: TGTGCCAGCAGCCCTGGCGGGAGGGCCACCGAGCAGTACTTC. Residues: CASSPGGRATEQYF. The V gene is TRBV9, the J gene TRBJ2-7, with 9 bases matching TRBD2. CDR1 and CDR2 (germline): SGDLS, YYNGEE. The CDR3 totals 14 residues. J gave up 6 bases and V 4 bases, and 8 bases lay outside the gene matches.

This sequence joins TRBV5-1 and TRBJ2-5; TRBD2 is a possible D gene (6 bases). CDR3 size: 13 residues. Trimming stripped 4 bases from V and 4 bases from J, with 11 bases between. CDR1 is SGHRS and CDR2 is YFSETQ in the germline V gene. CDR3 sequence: CASSAFGGETQYF. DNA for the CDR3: TGCGCCAGCAGCGCGTTCGGGGGAGAGACCCAGTACTTC.

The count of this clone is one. CDR3 sequence reads: CASSRRGVLSYNEQFF. CDR3 sequence (DNA): TGTGCCAGTAGTCGCCGAGGGGTGCTTTCCTACAATGAGCAGTTCTTC. The chain couples TRBV19 to TRBJ2-1; D might be TRBD1 or TRBD2, each matching 5 bases. The germline V gene encodes CDR1 LNHDA and CDR2 SQIVND (reference sequence). The CDR3 totals 16 residues. V was clipped by 5 bases and J by 1 base, with 15 bases between them.

Written as DNA, the CDR3 is TGTGCCAGCAACCCCCTAGAGGCTGGGGCCAACGTCCTGACTTTC. It codes for CASNPLEAGANVLTF. The chain couples TRBV5-6 to TRBJ2-6; D uncertain. The germline V gene has CDR1 SGHDT and CDR2 YYEEEE. The V gene lost 6 bases and the J gene lost 2 bases, with 12 bases spanning the gap. This CDR3 comprises 15 residues.